These 2 T cell receptor beta chains originate from one sample sequenced in a study of blood T cell repertoires in COVID-19. Sequencing used immunoSEQ multiplex PCR; TCRdb keeps in-frame clones, though not all of them. The sample consists of a few hundred thousand clones, roughly nine tenths of them appearing once. The sample taken for sequencing was PBMCs or T cells enriched from blood (not recorded which). The receptors derive from a woman aged 18 to 35 in a cohort exposed to, infected with or recovered from COVID-19 (not recorded which).

The chain joins TRBV12-5 to TRBJ2-3, with a possible D match to TRBD2 (7 bases). Germline V gene lookup returns CDR1 LGHNT and CDR2 FRNRAP. Trimming took 5 bases from V and 8 from J, leaving 14 bases between them. This CDR3 is 13 amino acids long. The CDR3 sequence is CASGIGGGGTQYF. CDR3 nucleotide sequence: TGTGCTAGTGGTATAGGGGGAGGGGGTACGCAGTATTTT.

This rearrangement joins TRBV28 to TRBJ2-7, with 9 bases that match TRBD1. The CDR3 extends over 14 amino acids. With 5 bases clipped from V and 7 bases from J, the junction kept 9 bases outside the gene matches. The germline V gene has CDR1 MDHEN and CDR2 SYDVKM. The DNA for the CDR3 is TGTGCCAGCAGTCCGGGACAGGGAACGGGGGAGCAGTACTTC. This gives the protein CASSPGQGTGEQYF.